This TCR beta chain was profiled in a study of shared clonotypes between healthy human individuals. The data were produced by immunoSEQ multiplex PCR, yet TCRdb's version contains in-frame clones alone and is incomplete. This table holds some 2.3 million clones, about 92% found once. This CDR3 region has 15 residues. Germline V gene data show CDR1 as SGHRS and CDR2 as YFSETQ. V shed 2 bases and J 2 bases; nucleotides not matched to a gene: 6. The receptor's source is a man younger than 30 in good health. Some clones in this sample may be carry-over from other donors' samples. V gene TRBV5-1 combines with J gene TRBJ2-7; 8 nucleotides align to TRBD1. Sequences were obtained from naive CD4+ T cells from PBMCs. Specified subset: CD45RA+ positively selected. CDR3 sequence (DNA): TGCGCCAGCAGCTTAGTAGGGACAGGTCCCTACGAGCAGTACTTC. Encoded protein: CASSLVGTGPYEQYF.